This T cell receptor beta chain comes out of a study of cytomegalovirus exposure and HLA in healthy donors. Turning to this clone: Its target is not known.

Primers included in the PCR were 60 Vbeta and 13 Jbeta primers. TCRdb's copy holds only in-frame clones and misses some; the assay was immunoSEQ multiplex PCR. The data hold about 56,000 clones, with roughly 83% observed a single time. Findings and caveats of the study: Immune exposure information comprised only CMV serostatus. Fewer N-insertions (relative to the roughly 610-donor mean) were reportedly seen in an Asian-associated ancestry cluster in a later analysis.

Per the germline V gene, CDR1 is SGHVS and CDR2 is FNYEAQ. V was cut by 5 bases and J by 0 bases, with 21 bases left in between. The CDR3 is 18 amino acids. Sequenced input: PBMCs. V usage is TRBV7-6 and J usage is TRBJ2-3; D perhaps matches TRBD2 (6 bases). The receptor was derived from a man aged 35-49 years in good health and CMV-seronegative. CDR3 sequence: CASSTIGLRGLSTDTQYF. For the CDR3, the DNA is TGTGCCAGCAGCACAATAGGGTTAAGGGGACTTAGCACAGATACGCAGTATTTT.